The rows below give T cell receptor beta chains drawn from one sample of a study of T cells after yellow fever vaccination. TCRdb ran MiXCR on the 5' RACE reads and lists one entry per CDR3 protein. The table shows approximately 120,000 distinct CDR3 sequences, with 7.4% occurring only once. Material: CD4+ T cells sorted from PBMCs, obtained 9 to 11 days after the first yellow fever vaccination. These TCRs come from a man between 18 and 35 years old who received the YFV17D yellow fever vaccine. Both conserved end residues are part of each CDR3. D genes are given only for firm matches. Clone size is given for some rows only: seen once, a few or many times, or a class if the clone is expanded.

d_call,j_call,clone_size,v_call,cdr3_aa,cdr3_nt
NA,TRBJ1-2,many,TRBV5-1,CASSFAGGYTF,TGCGCCAGCAGCTTTGCGGGAGGCTACACCTTC
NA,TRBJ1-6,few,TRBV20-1,CCARIWGGGGENSPLHF,TGCTGTGCTAGGATCTGGGGTGGTGGGGGCGAGAATTCACCCCTCCACTTT
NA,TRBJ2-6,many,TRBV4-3,CASSPGPGSGANVLTF,TGCGCCAGCAGCCCCGGACCCGGCTCTGGGGCCAACGTCCTGACTTTC
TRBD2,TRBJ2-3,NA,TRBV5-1,CASSLARGGGASTDTQYF,TGCGCCAGCAGCTTGGCCCGTGGCGGGGGGGCTAGCACAGATACGCAGTATTTT
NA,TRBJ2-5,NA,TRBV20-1,CSASNREKYQETQYF,TGCAGTGCTAGCAACAGGGAGAAGTACCAAGAGACCCAGTACTTC
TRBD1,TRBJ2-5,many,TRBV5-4,CASSLPGQGLQETQYF,TGTGCCAGCAGCCTTCCGGGACAGGGCCTCCAAGAGACCCAGTACTTC
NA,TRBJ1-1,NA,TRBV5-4,CASSSGRELNTEAFF,TGTGCCAGCAGCAGTGGGAGGGAATTGAACACTGAAGCTTTCTTT
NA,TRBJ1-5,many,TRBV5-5,CASSLRLGKYSNQPQHF,TGTGCCAGCAGCTTGAGGCTCGGGAAATATAGCAATCAGCCCCAGCATTTT
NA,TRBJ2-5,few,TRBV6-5,CASSYNQGNQETQYF,TGTGCCAGCAGTTACAACCAGGGAAACCAAGAGACCCAGTACTTC
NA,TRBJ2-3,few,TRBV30,CAWISTDTQYF,TGTGCCTGGATCAGCACAGATACGCAGTATTTT
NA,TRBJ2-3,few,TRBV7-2,CASSRTGDTQYF,TGTGCCAGCAGCCGTACGGGGGATACGCAGTATTTT
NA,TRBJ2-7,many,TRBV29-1,CSAELDSYEQYF,TGCAGCGCAGAATTAGACTCTTACGAGCAGTACTTC
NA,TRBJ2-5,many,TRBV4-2,CASSQAFLFWLKEETQYF,TGTGCCAGCAGCCAAGCCTTCTTATTCTGGCTCAAGGAAGAGACCCAGTACTTC
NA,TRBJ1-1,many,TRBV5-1,CASRPGLSTEAFF,TGCGCCAGCAGGCCAGGGTTGTCAACTGAAGCTTTCTTT
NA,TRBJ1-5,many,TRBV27,CASSLSQGRNQPQHF,TGTGCCAGCAGTTTATCACAGGGTAGGAATCAGCCCCAGCATTTT
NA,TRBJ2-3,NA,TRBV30,CAGDREGYADTQYF,TGTGCCGGAGACCGAGAGGGGTATGCAGATACGCAGTATTTT
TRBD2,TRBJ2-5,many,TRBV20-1,CSAPSGTEETQYF,TGCAGTGCTCCTAGCGGCACCGAAGAGACCCAGTACTTC
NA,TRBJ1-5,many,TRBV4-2,CASSQDGVGDQPQHF,TGTGCCAGCAGCCAAGACGGCGTAGGAGATCAGCCCCAGCATTTT
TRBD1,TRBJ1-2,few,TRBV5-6,CASSRPQGQIYGYTF,TGTGCCAGCAGCCGTCCCCAGGGACAGATCTATGGCTACACCTTC
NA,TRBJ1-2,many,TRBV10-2,CASSGNSYGYTF,TGCGCCAGCAGTGGAAATAGCTATGGCTACACCTTC
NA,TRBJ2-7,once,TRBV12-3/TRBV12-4,CASTSDNPHGEQYF,TGTGCCAGCACCTCGGACAATCCCCATGGAGAGCAGTACTTC
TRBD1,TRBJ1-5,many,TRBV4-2,CASSQVGRQGSNQPQHF,TGTGCCAGCAGCCAAGTAGGAAGACAGGGGAGCAATCAGCCCCAGCATTTT
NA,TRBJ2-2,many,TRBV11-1,CASSLYETGELFF,TGTGCCAGCAGCTTATACGAAACCGGGGAGCTGTTTTTT
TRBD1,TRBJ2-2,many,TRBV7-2,CASSWGQGASGELFF,TGTGCCAGCAGCTGGGGCCAGGGGGCTTCCGGGGAGCTGTTTTTT
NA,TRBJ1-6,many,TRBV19,CASSIPGGPLHF,TGTGCCAGTAGTATTCCTGGCGGCCCCCTCCACTTT
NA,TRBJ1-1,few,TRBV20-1,CSASSHGGGTEAFF,TGCAGTGCTTCGAGCCACGGGGGGGGCACTGAAGCTTTCTTT
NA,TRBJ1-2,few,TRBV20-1,CSAVQGHSVQPTEGYTF,TGCAGTGCCGTACAGGGACACTCCGTCCAACCGACGGAGGGCTACACCTTC